This T cell receptor (beta chain) emerged from a study of cytomegalovirus exposure and HLA in healthy donors. As for this clone: Its target is unknown.

The PCR used 60 Vbeta and 13 Jbeta primers. Generated by immunoSEQ multiplex PCR, the TCRdb table keeps only in-frame clones and is missing some. The repertoire holds approximately 150,000 clones, with about 80% as singletons. Broader study findings: There was a cluster of highly shared sequence variants that was likely a sequencing artifact. TCR beta V segments were, for the most part, productive about 87% or about 30% of the time in an earlier analysis. A list of around 160 TCR beta chains associated with cytomegalovirus was given.

Germline V gives CDR1 SGHDN, CDR2 FVKESK. Trimming shortened V by 1 base and J by 10 bases, and 7 bases separated the two germline ends. The CDR3 consists of 11 residues. The sequence was collected from a man in his late teens or twenties in good health and CMV-seropositive. The sample consisted of PBMCs. The chain carries TRBV14 and TRBJ1-1; unclear D gene. CDR3 in DNA: TGTGCCAGCAGCCAAGGAGGGAGAGCTTTCTTT. Amino acid sequence: CASSQGGRAFF.